This paragraph reports one T cell receptor beta chain. Its antigen remains unidentified. The sample is drawn from a study of cytomegalovirus exposure and HLA in healthy donors. Turning to the study itself: The approximately 120 validation repertoires were reported in a later analysis to have been generated on the same platform as the approximately 700 first-cohort repertoires. Study-wide points: Cytomegalovirus-associated TCR beta chains were listed, numbering 164.

TCRdb's copy holds only in-frame clones and misses some; the assay was immunoSEQ multiplex PCR. The sample shows 150,000 to 200,000 clones, about 86% of them seen only once. The CDR3 is 16 amino acids. Trimming at V came to 4 bases and at J to 2 bases, leaving 9 bases not matched to a gene. Germline V lookup: CDR1 SGHRS, CDR2 YFSETQ. The TCR was taken from a woman aged 25-40 years in good health and CMV-seronegative. Sequenced material: PBMCs. V usage is TRBV5-1 and J usage is TRBJ1-1; 9 nucleotides align to TRBD1. CDR3 sequence reads: CASSTGTGTLNTEAFF. Here the CDR3 DNA reads TGCGCCAGCAGCACCGGGACAGGGACCCTCAACACTGAAGCTTTCTTT. Based on the CDR3 plus reference TRBV5-1 and TRBJ1-1, the full variable domain is KAGVTQTPRYLIKTRGQQVTLSCSPISGHRSVSWYQQTPGQGLQFLFEYFSETQRNKGNFPGRFSGRQFSNSRSEMNVSTLELGDSALYLCASSTGTGTLNTEAFFGQGTRLTVV.